The 5 T cell receptor beta chains below all came from one sample that was sequenced in a study of CD8+CD57+ T cells in acquired aplastic anemia. CDR3 and TCR beta VDJ profiling relied on genomic DNA as the template. Via MiXCR, TCRdb re-called the reads, giving one row per CDR3 protein. The sample shows some 200,000 distinct CDR3 sequences, approximately 52% of them seen only once. Previously, flow cytometry had revealed CD8+CD57+ cell expansion in the patients chosen for sequencing. Specimen: sorted CD4+, CD8+, or CD8+CD57+ T cells (not recorded which) from PBMCs. The source is a human donor with aplastic anemia.

V usage is TRBV19 and J usage is TRBJ2-3, with 8 bases fitting TRBD2. Trimming removed 8 bases from V and 2 bases from J; junction bases left unmatched: 3. This CDR3 spans 13 amino acids. Germline-derived CDR1 and CDR2 are LNHDA and SQIVND (reference sequence). In nucleotides, the CDR3 is TGTGCCAGTGCGGGGGGCTACACAGATACGCAGTATTTT. This codes for CASAGGYTDTQYF.

This clonotype has a handful of counts. The chain recombines TRBV25-1 with TRBJ2-5; TRBD1 aligns across 8 bases. In germline, CDR1 is MGHDK, CDR2 SYGVNS. The CDR3 is 15 residues long. The V and J ends lost 5 bases and 5 bases, in that order; junction bases with no gene match: 10. As DNA, the CDR3 is TGTGCCAGCAGTCGGGACAGGTGGAGGTCGGAGACCCAGTACTTC. This codes for CASSRDRWRSETQYF.

The chain uses TRBV29-1 and TRBJ2-1, with 8 bases lining up with TRBD2. The germline gives CDR1 SQVTM, CDR2 ANQGSEA. The CDR3 is 14 residues long. V lost 2 bases to trimming and J lost 4 bases; unmatched junction nucleotides: 4. The CDR3 loop reads CSVEFLAGYNEQFF. The CDR3 nucleotides are TGCAGCGTTGAATTTTTAGCGGGGTACAATGAGCAGTTCTTC.

Worth noting for this clonotype: The junction differs from germline at one of its ends, possibly a read error. This rearrangement joins TRBV25-1 to TRBJ1-1, with D perhaps matching TRBD1 (5 bases). CDR1 and CDR2 from the germline V gene are MGHDK and SYGVNS. This CDR3 comprises 16 residues. CDR3 loop: CASGQGRGVLNTDAFF. CDR3 DNA: TGTGCCAGCGGCCAAGGAAGAGGGGTCCTGAACACTGACGCTTTCTTT. Full variable domain (missing parts from reference TRBV25-1 and TRBJ1-1): EADIYQTPRYLVIGTGKKITLECSQTMGHDKMYWYQQDPGMELHLIHYSYGVNSTEKGDLSSESTVSRIRTEHFPLTLESARPSHTSQYLCASGQGRGVLNTDAFFGQGTRLTVV.

V is TRBV10-3 and J is TRBJ1-6; D ambiguous. Germline V gene lookup returns CDR1 ENHRY and CDR2 SYGVKD. This CDR3 is built from 14 residues. The germline V and J ends were trimmed by 8 bases and 6 bases, with 14 bases remaining between them. In DNA, the CDR3 is TGTGCCATCGGGCAGGCAACACTTAATTCACCCCTCCACTTT. This translates into CAIGQATLNSPLHF.